Listed here is a single T cell receptor (beta chain). Its matching antigen is unknown. This record comes from a study of T-cell reconstitution after alpha-beta-depleted transplantation in children. Findings and caveats of the study: The origin of high day-60 TCRbeta diversity in some patients lay in surviving recipient T cells and thymic progenitors. At one year after transplant, newly produced T cells mostly accounted for T-cell counts and diversity. Roughly two months post-transplant, alpha-beta T cells reportedly originated from several hundred graft clones that had expanded.

A TCRbeta library incorporating unique molecular identifiers was prepared. MiXCR was run by TCRdb on the PCR reads, yielding one entry per CDR3 protein. The sample consists of 300,000 to 400,000 distinct CDR3 sequences, under 20% of them appearing once. The CDR3 sequence is 15 residues long. The V gene's germline CDR1 is MDHEN and CDR2 SYDVKM. The germline V and J ends were trimmed by 4 bases and 1 base, with 12 bases remaining between them. This specimen was PBMCs, mostly from graft donor cells, taken 360 days after TCRalphabeta/CD19-depleted stem cell transplant. This sequence joins TRBV28 and TRBJ2-3; maybe TRBD2 (6 bases). This receptor was taken from a male patient aged 2 to 9 who had a stem cell transplant for acute lymphoblastic leukemia, so the T cells may come from the graft donor. This CDR3 reads CASSSFGGGTDTQYF. Here the CDR3 DNA reads TGTGCCAGCAGTTCCTTCGGAGGGGGCACAGATACGCAGTATTTT. The full variable domain, in which reference TRBV28 and TRBJ2-3 provide the parts outside the CDR3, is DVKVTQSSRYLVKRTGEKVFLECVQDMDHENMFWYRQDPGLGLRLIYFSYDVKMKEKGDIPEGYSVSREKKERFSLILESASTNQTSMYLCASSSFGGGTDTQYFGPGTRLTVL.